This T cell receptor beta chain was identified in a study of blood T cell repertoires in COVID-19. As for the study in general: The samples span acute and convalescent COVID-19 from the United States, Italy and Spain. PBMCs, B-cell-depleted T cells, or T cells were the source of the cDNA or gDNA that made up the material.

This CDR3 is built from 13 residues. Unmatched junction bases numbered 2, after V lost 3 bases and J lost 8 bases. Some clones are missing from TCRdb's copy, which holds only in-frame ones; the method was immunoSEQ multiplex PCR. Of roughly 30,000 clones in the sample, less than 85% were seen once. Sequencing was carried out using peripheral blood. V usage is TRBV12-3 or TRBV12-4 and J usage is TRBJ1-2, with TRBD1 identical over 11 bases. The TCR sequence derives from a woman at least 80 years old with acute or convalescent COVID-19. In nucleotides, the CDR3 is TGTGCCAGCAGTTTGGGGACAGGGGGAGGCTACACCTTC. Amino acid sequence: CASSLGTGGGYTF.